This TCR beta chain was obtained from a study of T cell responses to AZD1222 COVID-19 vaccine. Background on the study: Samples with a second dose at about 4 or about 12 weeks were pooled together.

Assay: immunoSEQ multiplex PCR; the TCRdb copy retains only in-frame clones and omits some. The table includes about 160,000 clones, 94% detected once. Comments on this clone: What it binds is not known.

The CDR3 contains 14 residues. Germline V gene data show CDR1 as DFQATT and CDR2 as SNEGSKA (reference sequence). Trimming took 3 bases from V and 3 from J, leaving 9 bases between them. Notes on the study in general: In a largely white British group with more females than males, clonal diversity was possibly underestimated. Across spike, vaccine-associated CD4 TCRs were found, dominant at 160-218 and 743-854. Nearly half of spike-specific TCRs reportedly go after variant regions that carry no mutations.

This specimen consisted of peripheral blood, obtained on day 0 of AZD1222 vaccination. The sequence came from an adult in good health. V is TRBV20-1 and J is TRBJ1-6; D is uncertain. The CDR3 loop reads CSASAGGYNSPLHF. In DNA, the CDR3 is TGCAGTGCTAGTGCGGGAGGCTATAATTCACCCCTCCACTTT.